The 12 T cell receptor beta chains in this list originate from one sample, sequenced in a study of CD8 T cells in ankylosing spondylitis. From the 5' RACE reads, TCRdb called clonotypes with MiXCR, one entry per CDR3 protein. Of about 200,000 distinct CDR3 sequences in the sample, around 13% were seen once. The specimen was blood, either unsorted or a sorted T cell fraction (not recorded which). All receptors derive from a male donor with ankylosing spondylitis or in good health (not recorded which).

The table lists this clonotype with a few counts. V usage is TRBV7-9 and J usage is TRBJ2-3, with TRBD2 matching over 11 bases. The V gene end was trimmed by 4 bases and the J gene end by 2 bases; junction bases not matched to a gene: 5. This CDR3 has 16 residues. Germline V gene data show CDR1 as SEHNR and CDR2 as FQNEAQ (reference sequence). CDR3 bases: TGTGCCAGCAGCTCGCCTAGCGGGGGGCTCACAGATACGCAGTATTTT. Protein product: CASSSPSGGLTDTQYF.

The J gene is TRBJ1-2, the V gene TRBV27, with D perhaps TRBD1 (5 bases). Germline CDR1 reads MNHEY; CDR2 reads SMNVEV (reference sequence). V gave up 6 bases and J gave up 4 bases, with 12 bases separating them. The CDR3 is 13 residues long. CDR3 nucleotide sequence: TGTGCCAGCAGCTCGGGACGGACCTATGGCTACACCTTC. Protein sequence: CASSSGRTYGYTF.

This chain uses TRBV7-8 with TRBJ1-2; 11 positions agree with TRBD1. This CDR3 comprises 13 residues. Germline loops: CDR1 SGHVS, CDR2 FQNEAQ. V was clipped by 5 bases and J by 12 bases; unmatched bases: 8. CDR3 sequence: CASSPRTGGADTF. CDR3 in DNA: TGTGCCAGCAGCCCACGGACAGGGGGCGCCGACACCTTC.

The genes are TRBV4-1 and TRBJ2-7, with D maybe TRBD2 (6 bases). Germline V gives CDR1 MGHRA, CDR2 YSYEKL. V dropped 4 bases and J dropped 5 bases, with 21 bases sitting between them. The CDR3 covers 16 residues. This chain's CDR3 is CASSREGPGVRDEQYF. The CDR3 coding sequence is TGCGCCAGCAGCCGAGAGGGGCCGGGAGTTAGGGACGAGCAGTACTTC.

The sample holds a few counts of this clonotype. The gene calls are TRBV15 and TRBJ2-1; either TRBD1 or TRBD2 may fit D (5 bases each). Per germline, CDR1 LNHNV and CDR2 YYDKDF (reference sequence). The CDR3 consists of 12 residues. Trimming shortened V by 2 bases and J by 9 bases, and 8 bases separated the two germline ends. The CDR3 DNA reads TGTGCCACCAGCAGAACGGGACCTGAGCAGTTCTTC. It yields the protein CATSRTGPEQFF.

This clonotype was observed a few times. The chain uses TRBV7-9 and TRBJ2-2; 7 bases line up with TRBD2. The germline CDR1 and CDR2 sequences are SEHNR and FQNEAQ (reference sequence). The V gene end was trimmed by 9 bases and the J gene end by 6 bases; junction bases not matched to a gene: 13. The CDR3 is made up of 15 amino acids. The DNA of the CDR3 is TGTGCCAGTGGAGCCCGGGACTATAACCCCGGGGAGCTGTTTTTT. Its translation: CASGARDYNPGELFF.

In its sample, this clonotype was seen a few times. The V and J genes are TRBV30 and TRBJ2-7, with no clear D. With 1 base removed from V and 3 bases from J, the gap between germline ends came to 13 bases. CDR3 length: 14 residues. CDR1 is GTSNPN, CDR2 SVGIG, per germline (reference sequence). CDR3 sequence: CAWSEVEGNYEQYF. CDR3 bases: TGTGCCTGGAGTGAGGTTGAAGGAAACTACGAGCAGTACTTC.

The V gene is TRBV7-9, the J gene TRBJ1-2; D gene uncertain. Germline CDR1 reads SEHNR; CDR2 reads FQNEAQ (reference sequence). Trimming left V 1 base short and J 0 bases short, with 9 bases between. The length of the CDR3 is 15 residues. The CDR3 region has the DNA TGTGCCAGCAGCTTAGAAGGACCGGCTAACTATGGCTACACCTTC. Protein sequence: CASSLEGPANYGYTF.

A few counts support this clonotype. In nucleotides, the CDR3 is TGTGCCAGCAGCTCCGGGGTACCGGACTCCAAAGTAGCTAAAAACATTCAGTACTTC. Translated: CASSSGVPDSKVAKNIQYF. The chain combines TRBV21-1 with TRBJ2-4; the table's D gene call, TRBD1, was not cross checked with the DNA. TRBV21-1 is recorded as a pseudogene. There are 19 residues in the CDR3.

The chain has TRBV20-1 and TRBJ2-1, with D tentatively TRBD1 (5 bases). Trimming took off 0 bases at V and 2 bases at J, with 11 bases between the two ends. The germline gives CDR1 DFQATT, CDR2 SNEGSKA (reference sequence). CDR3 length equals 15 residues. Written as DNA, the CDR3 is TGCAGTGCTAGAGATGGGGCAGGAACCTACAATGAGCAGTTCTTC. Its protein is CSARDGAGTYNEQFF.

The CDR3 spells CASSSTGVEQYF. The CDR3 DNA follows: TGTGCCAGCAGTTCGACAGGGGTCGAGCAGTACTTC. V is TRBV7-9 and J is TRBJ2-7; 8 bases are shared with TRBD1. V lost 6 bases to trimming and J lost 6 bases; unmatched junction nucleotides: 4. CDR1 and CDR2 from the germline V gene are SEHNR and FQNEAQ (reference sequence). This CDR3 has 12 residues.

This chain links TRBV6-1 with TRBJ1-1; D is undetermined. V gave up 2 bases and J gave up 1 base, with 11 bases separating them. CDR1 and CDR2 (germline): MNHNS, SASEGT. This CDR3 is built from 15 residues. CDR3 sequence (DNA): TGTGCCAGCAGTGAACCGTGGACGGCGAACACTGAAGCTTTCTTT. This encodes CASSEPWTANTEAFF.